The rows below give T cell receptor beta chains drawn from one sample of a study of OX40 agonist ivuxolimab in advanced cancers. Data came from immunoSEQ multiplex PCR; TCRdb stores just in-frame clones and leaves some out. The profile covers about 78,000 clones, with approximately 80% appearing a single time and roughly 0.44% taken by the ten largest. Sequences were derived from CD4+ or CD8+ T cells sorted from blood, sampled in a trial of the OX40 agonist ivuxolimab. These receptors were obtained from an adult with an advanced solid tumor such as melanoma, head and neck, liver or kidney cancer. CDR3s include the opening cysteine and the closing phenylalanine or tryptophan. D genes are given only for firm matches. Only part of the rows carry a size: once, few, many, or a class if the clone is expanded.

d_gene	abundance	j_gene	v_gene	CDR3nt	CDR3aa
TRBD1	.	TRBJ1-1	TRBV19	TGTGCCAGTAACCCCCGGGACAGAATGAACACTGAAGCTTTCTTT	CASNPRDRMNTEAFF
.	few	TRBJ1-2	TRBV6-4	TGTGCCAGCAGGCCTGGGTCAGGCGGCTACACCTTC	CASRPGSGGYTF
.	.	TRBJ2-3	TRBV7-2	TGTGCCAGCAGCTCGAAGAGGGTCTCAGATACGCAGTATTTT	CASSSKRVSDTQYF
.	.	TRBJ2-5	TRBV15	TGTGCCACCAGCAGAGATTGGCGAGGTGGAGAGACCCAGTACTTC	CATSRDWRGGETQYF
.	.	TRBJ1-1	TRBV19	TGTGCCAGTAGTATTCGCAGGATGAACACTGAAGCTTTCTTT	CASSIRRMNTEAFF
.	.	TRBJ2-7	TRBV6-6	TGTGCCAGCTCCAAACAGTCCTACGAGCAGTACTTC	CASSKQSYEQYF
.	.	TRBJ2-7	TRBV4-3	TGCGCCAGCAGCCTAGGAAGGACAGCATCCTACGAGCAGTACTTC	CASSLGRTASYEQYF
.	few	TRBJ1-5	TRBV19	TGTGCCAGTACTGTGAGGGGAGGAAGACAGCCCCAGCATTTT	CASTVRGGRQPQHF
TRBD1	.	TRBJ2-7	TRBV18	TGTGCCAGCTCACCACTGGGACAGGAAAAGTACGAGCAGTACTTC	CASSPLGQEKYEQYF
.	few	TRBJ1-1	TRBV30	TGTGCCTGGAGTGTTACATTAGGGACCTCTGAAGCTTTCTTT	CAWSVTLGTSEAFF
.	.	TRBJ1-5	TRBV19	TGTGCCAGTACCAGGGACAATCAGCCCCAGCATTTT	CASTRDNQPQHF
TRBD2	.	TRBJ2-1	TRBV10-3	TGTGCCATCAGTGTAAGCGGGAGGGCCGATGAGCAGTTCTTC	CAISVSGRADEQFF
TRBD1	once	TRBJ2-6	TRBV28	TGTGCCAGCATAGGACAGGGGGCAGGTGGGGCCAACGTCCTGACTTTC	CASIGQGAGGANVLTF
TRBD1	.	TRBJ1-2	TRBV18	TGTGCCAGCTCACCACGGACAGGGGACGGTAACTATGGCTACACCTTC	CASSPRTGDGNYGYTF
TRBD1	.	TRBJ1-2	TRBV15	TGTGCCACCAGCAGCCCCGGGACAGGGCGGAGGGGCTACACCTTC	CATSSPGTGRRGYTF
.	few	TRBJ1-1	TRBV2	TGTGCCAGCAGTGAAGAGGTTTACACTGAAGCTTTCTTT	CASSEEVYTEAFF
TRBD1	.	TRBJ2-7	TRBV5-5	TGTGCCAGCAGCTTGAGCCCACAGGGGGCTGGGGAGCAGTACTTC	CASSLSPQGAGEQYF
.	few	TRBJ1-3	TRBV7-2	TGTGCCAGCAGCCAGACAGGAGGCGACGGTAGCACCATATATTTT	CASSQTGGDGSTIYF
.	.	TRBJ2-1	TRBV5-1	TGCGCCAGCAGCTTGGCGCTCTTTAGCTCCTACAATGAGCAGTTCTTC	CASSLALFSSYNEQFF
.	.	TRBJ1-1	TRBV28	TGTGCCAGCAGGTACCAAGGGGCCCCGAACACTGAAGCTTTCTTT	CASRYQGAPNTEAFF
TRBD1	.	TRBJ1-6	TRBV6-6	TGTGCCAGCACCGCCGGGACAGGGTTCTCACCCCTCCACTTT	CASTAGTGFSPLHF
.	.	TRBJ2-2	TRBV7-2	TGTGCCAGCAGCTTAGGGGTGGCACGGCAGCTGTTTTTT	CASSLGVARQLFF
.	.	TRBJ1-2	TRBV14	TGTGCCAGCAGCCAAGATTGGTCGAGGAATGGCTACACCTTC	CASSQDWSRNGYTF
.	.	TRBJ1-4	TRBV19	TGTGCCAGTAGTATCCCCGGAGTAGGGGACACTAATGAAAAACTGTTTTTT	CASSIPGVGDTNEKLFF
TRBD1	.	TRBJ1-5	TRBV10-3	TGTGCCACCGCCGGACAGGGTAATCAGCCCCAGCATTTT	CATAGQGNQPQHF
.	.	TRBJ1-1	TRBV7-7	TGTGCCAGCAGTCGAGACCTGAACACTGAAGCTTTCTTT	CASSRDLNTEAFF
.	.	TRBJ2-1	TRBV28	TGTGCCAGCAGTTTATTGGGCGGAGACTCCTACAATGAGCAGTTCTTC	CASSLLGGDSYNEQFF
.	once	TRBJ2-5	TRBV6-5	TGTGCCAGCAGTTGGGAGGGGGGACAAGAGACCCAGTACTTC	CASSWEGGQETQYF
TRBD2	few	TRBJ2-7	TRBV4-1	TGCGCCAGCAGCCCAGGGGGACTAGCGGTAGAGCGGAACGAGCAGTACTTC	CASSPGGLAVERNEQYF
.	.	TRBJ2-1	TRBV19	TGTGCCAGTAGTACCCCCCAGGACGATGAGCAGTTCTTC	CASSTPQDDEQFF
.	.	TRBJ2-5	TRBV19	TGTGCCAGTAGTACGGGGGACCAAGAGACCCAGTACTTC	CASSTGDQETQYF
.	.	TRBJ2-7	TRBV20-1	TGCAGTGCTTCCGGGCGGGAGCAGTACTTC	CSASGREQYF
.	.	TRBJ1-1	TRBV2	TGTGCCAGCAGTGGCCAGGGGTATGAAGCTTTCTTT	CASSGQGYEAFF
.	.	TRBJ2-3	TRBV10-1	TGCGCCAGCAGTGGCTCGGACAGTCCTAGCACAGATACGCAGTATTTT	CASSGSDSPSTDTQYF
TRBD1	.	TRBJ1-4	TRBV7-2	TGTGCCAGCAGCCGAAAAACAGGGGCAACTAATGAAAAACTGTTTTTT	CASSRKTGATNEKLFF
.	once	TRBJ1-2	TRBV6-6	TGTGCCAGCAGCCGACCTGATAGCTATGGCTACACCTTC	CASSRPDSYGYTF
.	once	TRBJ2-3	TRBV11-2	TGTGCCAGCAGCTTAGATCGGTATAGCGGACGCACAGATACGCAGTATTTT	CASSLDRYSGRTDTQYF
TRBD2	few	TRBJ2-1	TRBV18	TGTGCCAGCTCAGCCCAACTAGCGGGGGGCTACAATGAGCAGTTCTTC	CASSAQLAGGYNEQFF
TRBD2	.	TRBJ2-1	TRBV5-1	TGCGCCAGCAGCTTGTTGCAGCGGGAGAAGGCCTACAATGAGCAGTTCTTC	CASSLLQREKAYNEQFF